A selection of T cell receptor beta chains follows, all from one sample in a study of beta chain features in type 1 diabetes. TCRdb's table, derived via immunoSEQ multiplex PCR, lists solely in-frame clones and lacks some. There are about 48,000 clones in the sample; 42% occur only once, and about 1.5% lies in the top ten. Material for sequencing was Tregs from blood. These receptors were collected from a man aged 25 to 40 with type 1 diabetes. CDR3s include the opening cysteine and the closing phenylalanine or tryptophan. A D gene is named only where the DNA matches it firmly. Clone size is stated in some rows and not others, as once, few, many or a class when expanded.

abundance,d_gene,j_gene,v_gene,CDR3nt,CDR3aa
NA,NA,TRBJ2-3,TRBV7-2,TGTGCCAGCAGCTTAGAGAGAGAAGATACGCAGTATTTT,CASSLEREDTQYF
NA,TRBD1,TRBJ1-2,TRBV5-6,TGTGCCAGCAGCTTGATGTCAGGGGGACGTGGCTACACCTTC,CASSLMSGGRGYTF
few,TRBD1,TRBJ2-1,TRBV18,TGTGCCAGCTCACCTGACAGGGCTCATGAGCAGTTCTTC,CASSPDRAHEQFF
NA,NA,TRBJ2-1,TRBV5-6,TGTGCCAGCAGCTTTGGGACTGACTTAGTCCTACATGGCGAGCAGTTCTTC,CASSFGTDLVLHGEQFF
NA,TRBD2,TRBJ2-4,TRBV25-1,TGTGCCAGCAGTGAATTAGCGGGAGAGGGTGGTGCCAAAAACATTCAGTACTTC,CASSELAGEGGAKNIQYF
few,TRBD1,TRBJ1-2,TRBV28,TGTGCCAGCAGTCCCCGCGGACAGGGGGTCGGCTATGGCTACACCTTC,CASSPRGQGVGYGYTF
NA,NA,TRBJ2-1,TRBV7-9,TGTGCCAGCAGCGAGACTACGGTGTCCTACAATGAGCAGTTCTTC,CASSETTVSYNEQFF
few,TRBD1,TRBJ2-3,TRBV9,TGTGCCAGCAGCCCCCTCGGCGGGACAGGAGATACGCAGTATTTT,CASSPLGGTGDTQYF
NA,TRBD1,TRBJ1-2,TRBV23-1,TGCGCCACGTTCCCTGGACAGGGCCACTATGGCTACACCTTC,CATFPGQGHYGYTF
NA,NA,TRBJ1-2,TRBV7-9,TGTGCCAGCAGCTTAGTTGGCTTCGACTATGGCTACACCTTC,CASSLVGFDYGYTF
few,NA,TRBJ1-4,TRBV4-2,TGTGCCAGCAGCCAGACCTCAGGGTCCGGCGAAAAACTGTTTTTT,CASSQTSGSGEKLFF
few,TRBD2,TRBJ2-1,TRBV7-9,TGTGCCAGCAGCTCCGATAGCGGGAGTAACTACAATGAGCAGTTCTTC,CASSSDSGSNYNEQFF
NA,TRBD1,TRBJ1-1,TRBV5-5,TGTGCCAGCAGCCCATTCGCAGGGGGCCAAGGCACTGAAGCTTTCTTT,CASSPFAGGQGTEAFF
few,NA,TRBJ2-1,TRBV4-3,TGCGCCAGCAGCCAAGATCACGCGGGAGTAGGGGGTTACAATGAGCAGTTCTTC,CASSQDHAGVGGYNEQFF
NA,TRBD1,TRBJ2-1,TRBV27,TGTGCCAGCACTCCCGACAGGGGGCTTTATAATGAGCAGTTCTTC,CASTPDRGLYNEQFF
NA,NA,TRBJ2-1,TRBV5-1,TGCGCCAGCAGCTTGGGCAGCTACAATGAGCAGTTCTTC,CASSLGSYNEQFF
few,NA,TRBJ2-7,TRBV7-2,TGTGCCAGCAGCGCCGGACTGCACGAGCAGTACTTC,CASSAGLHEQYF
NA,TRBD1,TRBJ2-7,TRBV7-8,TGTGCCAGCAGCACAGGACAGGTTAAGCAGTACTTC,CASSTGQVKQYF
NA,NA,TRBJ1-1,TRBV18,TGTGCCAGCTCACCTGGAGAGGGCCTAAGCACTGAAGCTTTCTTT,CASSPGEGLSTEAFF
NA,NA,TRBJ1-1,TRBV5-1,TGCGCCAGCAGCCCCAAGAGGGAGGCTGAAGCTTTCTTT,CASSPKREAEAFF
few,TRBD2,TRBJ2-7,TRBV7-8,TGTGCCAGCAGCTTAGTTGCCTCGGCTAGCGGGAGCTACGAGCAGTACTTC,CASSLVASASGSYEQYF
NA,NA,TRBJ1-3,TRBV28,TGTGCCGCGGGCACCTTCTCTGGAAACACCATATATTTT,CAAGTFSGNTIYF
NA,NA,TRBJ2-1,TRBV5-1,TGCGCCAGCAGCTTTGGCCTAGCGCAATACAATGAGCAGTTCTTC,CASSFGLAQYNEQFF
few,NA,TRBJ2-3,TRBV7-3,TGTGCCAGCAGCTTTCTTCTAGGGGGTACTAGCACAGATACGCAGTATTTT,CASSFLLGGTSTDTQYF
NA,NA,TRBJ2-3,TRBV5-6,TGTGCCAGCAGCTTAGTCCGGAGCACAGATACGCAGTATTTT,CASSLVRSTDTQYF
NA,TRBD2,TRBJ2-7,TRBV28,TGTGCCAGCAGCTTAACTAGCGGGAGTTCCTACGAGCAGTACTTC,CASSLTSGSSYEQYF
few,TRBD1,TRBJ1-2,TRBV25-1,TGTGCCAGCAGAGACAGGGGGCAAGGCTACACCTTC,CASRDRGQGYTF
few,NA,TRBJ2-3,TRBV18,TGTGCCAGCCAATTCACAGATACGCAGTATTTT,CASQFTDTQYF
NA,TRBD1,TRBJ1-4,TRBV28,TGTGCCACCCAGAAGCAGACAGGGGGCAATGAAAAACTGTTTTTT,CATQKQTGGNEKLFF
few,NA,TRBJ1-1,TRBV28,TGTGCCAGCAGTGATGACAGAAAGGGTTTCTTT,CASSDDRKGFF
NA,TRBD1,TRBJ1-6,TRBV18,TGTGCCAGCTCACCACAGGGGGCAGCGAGATCACCCCTCCACTTT,CASSPQGAARSPLHF
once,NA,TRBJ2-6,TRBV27,TGTGCCAGCAGTTTATCATCGGGTGGGGCCAACGTCCTGACTTTC,CASSLSSGGANVLTF
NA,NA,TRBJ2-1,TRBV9,TGTGCCAGCAGCGTCGCGGGACCCGAGGTCAATGAGCAGTTCTTC,CASSVAGPEVNEQFF
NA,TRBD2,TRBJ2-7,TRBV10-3,TGTGCCATCAGTGAACCGGGACTAGCGGGAGTCGAGCAGTACTTC,CAISEPGLAGVEQYF
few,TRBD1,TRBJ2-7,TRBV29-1,TGCAGCGTTCGGGACAGAAATTACGAGCAGTACTTC,CSVRDRNYEQYF
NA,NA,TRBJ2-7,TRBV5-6,TGTGCCAGCAGCCCACGCATGAGCTACGAGCAGTACTTC,CASSPRMSYEQYF
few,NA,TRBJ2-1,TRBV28,TGTGCCAGCACCTCTACGGGCAGGGTCTACAATGAGCAGTTCTTC,CASTSTGRVYNEQFF
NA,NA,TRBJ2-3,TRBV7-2,TGTGCCAGCAGCTTAGATGGGGGCCGCTGGGGCACCACAGATACGCAGTATTTT,CASSLDGGRWGTTDTQYF
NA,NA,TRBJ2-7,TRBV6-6,TGTGCCAGCAGTATGGACAACCGCTACGAGCAGTACTTC,CASSMDNRYEQYF
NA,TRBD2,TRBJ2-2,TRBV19,TGTGCCAGTAGTATACTCGCGGGAGGGCCAGGCGGGGAGCTGTTTTTT,CASSILAGGPGGELFF
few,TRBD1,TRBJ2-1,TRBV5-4,TGTGCCAGCAGTCGAGACAGGGAATCCTACAATGAGCAGTTCTTC,CASSRDRESYNEQFF
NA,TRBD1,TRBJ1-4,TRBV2,TGTGCCAGCACCAGCGGGACAGGGGACGAAAAACTGTTTTTT,CASTSGTGDEKLFF
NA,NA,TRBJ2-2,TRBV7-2,TGTGCCAGCAGCTTGCCTGAAGTGGACTACTTCACCGGGGAGCTGTTTTTT,CASSLPEVDYFTGELFF
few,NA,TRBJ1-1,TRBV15,TGTGCCACCAGCAGAGACAGGGAAACCGACACTGAAGCTTTCTTT,CATSRDRETDTEAFF
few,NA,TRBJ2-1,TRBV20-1,TGCAGTCATAGCGAGTACAATGAGCAGTTCTTC,CSHSEYNEQFF
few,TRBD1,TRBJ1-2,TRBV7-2,TGTGCCAGCAGACTAACAGGGGCAGACTATGGCTACACCTTC,CASRLTGADYGYTF
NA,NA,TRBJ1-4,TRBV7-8,TGTGCCAGCAGCCCAGGGTTGTATTATGAAAAACTGTTTTTT,CASSPGLYYEKLFF
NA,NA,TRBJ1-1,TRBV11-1,TGTGCCAGCAGCTTCAAGAGTGAAGCTTTCTTT,CASSFKSEAFF
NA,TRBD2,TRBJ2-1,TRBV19,TGTGCCAGTACCCAGGGGGGACTAGCACATTCTCCCTCCTACAATGAGCAGTTCTTC,CASTQGGLAHSPSYNEQFF
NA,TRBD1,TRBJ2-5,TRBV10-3,TGTGCCAGCAGTTCGCAGGGGGCATTTGCGGAGACCCAGTACTTC,CASSSQGAFAETQYF
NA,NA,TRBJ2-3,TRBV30,TGTGCCTGGACCCCCGGAGGTCCAGATACGCAGTATTTT,CAWTPGGPDTQYF
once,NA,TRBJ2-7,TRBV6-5,TGTGCCAGCAGTCCTCGGTCTCTCTCCTACGAGCAGTACTTC,CASSPRSLSYEQYF
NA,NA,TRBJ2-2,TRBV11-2,TGTGCCAGCAGCGTCTATACGAACACCGGGGAGCTGTTTTTT,CASSVYTNTGELFF
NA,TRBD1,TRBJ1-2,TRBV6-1,TGTGCCAGCAAAGGGACAGGAGGCGGCTACACCTTC,CASKGTGGGYTF